The 23 T cell receptor beta chains given below trace back to one sample, sequenced in a study of response to subunit inactivated influenza vaccine. TCRdb re-called the RT-PCR reads with MiXCR, one entry per CDR3 protein. The sample has 400,000 to 550,000 distinct CDR3 sequences, less than 30% seen once. The sequenced sample was CD4+ T cells sorted from PBMCs, obtained 4 to 6 days after vaccination. These receptors all come from a man over 45 who received an inactivated influenza vaccine.

This clonotype was counted at least ten times. The chain combines TRBV20-1 with TRBJ1-5, with D unclear. Germline lookup yields CDR1 DFQATT and CDR2 SNEGSKA (reference sequence). The CDR3 length is 13 residues. With 1 base removed from V and 1 base from J, the gap between germline ends came to 5 bases. CDR3 protein: CSARGKSNQPQHF. CDR3 sequence (DNA): TGCAGTGCTAGAGGGAAGAGCAATCAGCCCCAGCATTTT.

This clonotype came up a few times. The chain recombines TRBV7-2 with TRBJ2-7, with 7 bases aligning to TRBD2. From germline, CDR1 is SGHTA and CDR2 FQGNSA. Unmatched junction bases numbered 7, after V lost 5 bases and J lost 0 bases. The CDR3 totals 15 residues. The DNA for the CDR3 is TGTGCCAGCAGCCCATCTCGCGGGAGCTCCTACGAGCAGTACTTC. This codes for CASSPSRGSSYEQYF.

This clonotype was detected a few times. This sequence joins TRBV5-5 and TRBJ2-3; TRBD1 is a possible D gene (5 bases). Germline-derived CDR1 and CDR2 are SGHKS and YYEKEE (reference sequence). Trimming took off 3 bases at V and 8 bases at J, with 22 bases between the two ends. CDR3 size: 16 residues. DNA for the CDR3: TGTGCCAGCAGCTGGCGAGGTTGGCAGGGCGGTGGTACGCAGTATTTT. It codes for CASSWRGWQGGGTQYF.

This clonotype was counted between two and nine times. V is TRBV3-1 and J is TRBJ1-6; 7 bases align to TRBD1. The V gene end was trimmed by 7 bases and the J gene end by 3 bases; junction bases not matched to a gene: 6. The CDR3 sequence is 15 residues long. CDR1 is LGHDT, CDR2 YNNKEL, per germline (reference sequence). The CDR3 here is CASTAGGSYNSPLHF. The CDR3 coding sequence is TGTGCCAGCACCGCAGGGGGTAGCTATAATTCACCCCTCCACTTT.

This chain connects TRBV5-1 to TRBJ1-1; no reliable D call. This CDR3 has 12 amino acids. Germline V gene lookup returns CDR1 SGHRS and CDR2 YFSETQ. V gave up 4 bases and J gave up 1 base, with 5 bases separating them. The CDR3 bases are TGCGCCAGCAGCCCAGAGAACACTGAAGCTTTCTTT. Translating it yields CASSPENTEAFF.

Worth noting for this clonotype: One junction end disagrees with the germline gene, perhaps due to a read error. The chain combines TRBV29-1 with TRBJ2-1; a weak D match, TRBD1 (5 bases). The CDR3 contains 13 residues. The germline CDR1 and CDR2 sequences are SQVTM and ANQGSEA. The CDR3 DNA follows: TGCAGCGGGAAGGGGTACTCCAACAATGAGCAGTTCTTC. This gives the protein CSGKGYSNNEQFF.

The CDR3 DNA reads TGTGCCAGCAGCATAACTAGCGGGGGAGTCTACGAGCAGTACTTC. Its translation is CASSITSGGVYEQYF. The chain links TRBV7-9 to TRBJ2-7; 11 nucleotides match TRBD2. The J segment lost 3 bases and the V segment lost 5 bases, leaving 6 bases of the junction unmatched. Germline CDR1 SEHNR, CDR2 FQNEAQ (reference sequence). This CDR3 contains 15 residues.

This clonotype has just a few counts. The gene calls are TRBV5-1 and TRBJ2-3, with a weak D call TRBD1 (6 bases). The length of the CDR3 is 14 residues. Trimming pared 3 bases from V and 4 bases from J, leaving 12 bases between. From germline, CDR1 is SGHRS and CDR2 YFSETQ. CDR3 residues: CASSSGTGSDTQYF. CDR3 DNA: TGCGCCAGCAGCTCTGGAACAGGGTCAGATACGCAGTATTTT.

V usage is TRBV7-6 and J usage is TRBJ2-1; D unclear. The length of the CDR3 is 11 residues. Trimming shortened V by 11 bases and J by 4 bases, and 9 bases separated the two germline ends. CDR1 and CDR2 (germline): SGHVS, FNYEAQ. The CDR3, as DNA: TGTGCCTCCGGGCAGTACAATGAGCAGTTCTTC. Translating it yields CASGQYNEQFF.

The genes are TRBV20-1 and TRBJ1-1, with 7 bases matching TRBD1. V lost 5 bases to trimming and J lost 2 bases; unmatched junction nucleotides: 8. CDR3 size: 14 residues. Germline V lookup: CDR1 DFQATT, CDR2 SNEGSKA (reference sequence). The CDR3, as DNA: TGCAGTGCTCAGCCGGGGACAGCAAACACTGAAGCTTTCTTT. Translation gives CSAQPGTANTEAFF.

In its sample, this clonotype was seen a few times. The chain uses TRBV5-1 and TRBJ2-2; D is undetermined. The V end was cut by 5 bases, the J end by 6 bases, with 11 bases between. The CDR3 is 13 residues long. In germline, CDR1 is SGHRS, CDR2 YFSETQ. In DNA form, the CDR3 reads TGCGCCAGCAGTTTCGTTAGTTCCGGGGAGCTGTTTTTT. It translates to CASSFVSSGELFF.

The chain is built from TRBV5-1 and TRBJ2-3; 7 bases map to TRBD1. CDR1 SGHRS and CDR2 YFSETQ come from the germline V gene. This CDR3 spans 15 amino acids. J gave up 3 bases and V 0 bases, and 4 bases lay outside the gene matches. The CDR3 is CASSLEGGKTDTQYF. The DNA of the CDR3 is TGCGCCAGCAGCTTGGAAGGGGGCAAGACAGATACGCAGTATTTT.

This clonotype was recorded a few times. The genes are TRBV12-3 or TRBV12-4 and TRBJ2-7, with 8 bases lining up with TRBD1. The CDR3 consists of 15 residues. Losses at the gene ends were 5 bases for V and 5 bases for J; bases not matched to a gene: 11. CDR3 in amino acids: CASSPGQGKGHEQYF. The CDR3 DNA sequence: TGTGCCAGCAGTCCCGGACAGGGCAAAGGCCACGAGCAGTACTTC.

Here the CDR3 reads CSAGGTNQPQHF. CDR3 coding DNA: TGCAGCGCCGGAGGGACCAATCAGCCCCAGCATTTT. The gene calls are TRBV29-1 and TRBJ1-5, with D possibly matching TRBD1 (5 bases). Trimming shortened V by 7 bases and J by 3 bases, and 10 bases separated the two germline ends. Looked up from germline, CDR1 is SQVTM and CDR2 is ANQGSEA. The CDR3 has 12 residues.

The table lists this clonotype with a few counts. The rearrangement links TRBV20-1 to TRBJ2-7; 11 positions agree with TRBD1. The CDR3 totals 18 residues. Germline V gene lookup returns CDR1 DFQATT and CDR2 SNEGSKA (reference sequence). The ends lost 2 bases at V and 3 bases at J; junction bases unmatched: 15. CDR3 in DNA: TGCAGTGCTAGATCTGACCACCTTTGGGGGACAGGGGGCTACGAGCAGTACTTC. It yields the protein CSARSDHLWGTGGYEQYF.

The CDR3 DNA reads as TGTGCCAGCAGCTTAGTAGGTCGGGGTGAAGCTTTCTTT. Its translation: CASSLVGRGEAFF. The rearrangement joins TRBV7-2 to TRBJ1-1; D not certain. The CDR3 has 13 residues. Germline lookup yields CDR1 SGHTA and CDR2 FQGNSA. Between the trimmed V and J ends, which lost 1 base and 7 bases, there was a span of 10 bases.

The chain carries TRBV20-1 and TRBJ1-1; 7 bases align to TRBD1. Germline assignment: CDR1 DFQATT and CDR2 SNEGSKA (reference sequence). J lost 4 bases, V lost 2 bases, and 4 bases had no gene match. This CDR3 comprises 13 residues. CDR3: CSARPGQSTEAFF. CDR3 nucleotides: TGCAGTGCTAGACCGGGACAGAGCACTGAAGCTTTCTTT.

The genes are TRBV7-2 and TRBJ1-2, with D uncertain. Germline V gives CDR1 SGHTA, CDR2 FQGNSA. The CDR3 extends over 14 amino acids. Trimming left V 5 bases short and J 6 bases short, with 16 bases between. In DNA form, the CDR3 reads TGTGCCAGCAGCATTCCCGGGAGCAAAAATGGCTACACCTTC. It codes for CASSIPGSKNGYTF.

The rearrangement links TRBV6-2 or TRBV6-3 to TRBJ2-7, with a weak D call TRBD1 (5 bases). The CDR3 loop spans 17 amino acids. Germline V CDR1 and CDR2: MNHEY, SVGEGT. Trimming took 0 bases from V and 3 from J, leaving 18 bases between them. DNA for the CDR3: TGTGCCAGCAGTTACTCACACGACAGTGGGTTTAACTACGAGCAGTACTTC. This sequence encodes CASSYSHDSGFNYEQYF.

This rearrangement joins TRBV12-3 or TRBV12-4 to TRBJ1-1; the D is unclear. This CDR3 has 11 residues. Trimming left V 1 base short and J 11 bases short, with 8 bases between. CDR3 loop: CASSLGGLAFF. CDR3 nucleotides: TGTGCCAGCAGTTTAGGTGGTCTGGCTTTCTTT.

The V and J genes are TRBV7-9 and TRBJ2-7, with TRBD2 as a possible D gene (5 bases). Per germline, CDR1 SEHNR and CDR2 FQNEAQ (reference sequence). V was trimmed by 0 bases and J by 10 bases, leaving 10 bases between them. The CDR3 covers 12 residues. This CDR3 is CASSLARGFQYF. The CDR3 nucleotides read TGTGCCAGCAGCTTAGCGCGCGGGTTCCAGTACTTC.

The gene calls are TRBV18 and TRBJ1-5; tentatively, D is TRBD1 (5 bases). Germline V gene sequence: CDR1 KGHSH, CDR2 LQKENI. V lost 3 bases to trimming and J lost 0 bases, with 9 bases between them. This CDR3 spans 15 amino acids. CDR3 in DNA: TGTGCCAGCTCACCGGATACAGGTAGCAATCAGCCCCAGCATTTT. This encodes CASSPDTGSNQPQHF. Drawing the rest from reference TRBV18 and TRBJ1-5, the complete variable domain is NAGVMQNPRHLVRRRGQEARLRCSPMKGHSHVYWYRQLPEEGLKFMVYLQKENIIDESGMPKERFSAEFPKEGPSILRIQQVVRGDSAAYFCASSPDTGSNQPQHFGDGTRLSIL.

The chain combines TRBV13 with TRBJ2-3; 10 nucleotides align to TRBD2. Trimming at V came to 6 bases and at J to 4 bases, leaving 7 bases not matched to a gene. The CDR3 covers 15 residues. Germline V gene data show CDR1 as PRHDT and CDR2 as FYEKMQ (reference sequence). The CDR3 sequence is CASSHSGGAPDTQYF. In DNA, the CDR3 is TGTGCCAGCAGTCACAGCGGGGGGGCCCCAGATACGCAGTATTTT.